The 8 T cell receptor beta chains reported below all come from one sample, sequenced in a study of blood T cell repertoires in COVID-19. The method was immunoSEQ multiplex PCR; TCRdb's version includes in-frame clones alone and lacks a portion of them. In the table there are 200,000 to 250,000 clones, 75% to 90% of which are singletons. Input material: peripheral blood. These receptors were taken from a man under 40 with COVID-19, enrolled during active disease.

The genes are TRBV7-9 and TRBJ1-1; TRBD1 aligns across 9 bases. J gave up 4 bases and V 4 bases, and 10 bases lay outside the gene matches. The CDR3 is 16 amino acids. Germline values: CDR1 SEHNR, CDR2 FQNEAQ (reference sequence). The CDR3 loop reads CASSYTFTGGVTEAFF. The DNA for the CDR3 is TGTGCCAGCAGCTACACCTTCACAGGGGGCGTCACTGAAGCTTTCTTT.

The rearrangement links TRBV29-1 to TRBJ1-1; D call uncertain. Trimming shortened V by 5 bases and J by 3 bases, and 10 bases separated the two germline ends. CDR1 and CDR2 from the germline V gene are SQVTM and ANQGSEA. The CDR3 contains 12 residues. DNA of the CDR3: TGCAGCGTTCCTGCCCCAGACACTGAAGCTTTCTTT. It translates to CSVPAPDTEAFF.

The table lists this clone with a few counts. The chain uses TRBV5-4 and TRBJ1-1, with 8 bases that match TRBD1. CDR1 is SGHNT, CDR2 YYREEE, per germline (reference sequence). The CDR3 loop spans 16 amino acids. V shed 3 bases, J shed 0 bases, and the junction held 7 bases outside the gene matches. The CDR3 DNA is TGTGCCAGCAGCTCTGGCCCGACAGGGGTGAACACTGAAGCTTTCTTT. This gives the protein CASSSGPTGVNTEAFF.

The CDR3 region has the DNA TGTGCCAGCAGTTCAGACAGGGCTCAACGGTACGAGCAGTACTTC. Residues: CASSSDRAQRYEQYF. The V gene is TRBV6-2 or TRBV6-3, the J gene TRBJ2-7; 7 bases match TRBD1. Germline CDR1 MNHEY, CDR2 SVGEGT. This CDR3 is 15 amino acids long. The V gene end was trimmed by 4 bases and the J gene end by 4 bases; junction bases not matched to a gene: 10.

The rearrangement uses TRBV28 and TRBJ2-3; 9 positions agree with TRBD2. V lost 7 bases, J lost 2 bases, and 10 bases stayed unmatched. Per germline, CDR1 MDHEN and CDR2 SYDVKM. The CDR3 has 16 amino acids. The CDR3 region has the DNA TGTGCCAGCAACTATATAATAGCGGGAGACACAGATACGCAGTATTTT. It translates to CASNYIIAGDTDTQYF.

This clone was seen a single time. The CDR3 bases are TGTGCCAGCAGTTACACGGGGGAAGCTGCTGAAGCTTTCTTT. Encoded protein: CASSYTGEAAEAFF. The chain has TRBV6-5 and TRBJ1-1; D is perhaps TRBD1 (5 bases). CDR3 length equals 14 residues. The V and J ends lost 2 bases and 6 bases respectively, with 13 bases between them. Germline V CDR1 and CDR2: MNHEY, SVGAGI.

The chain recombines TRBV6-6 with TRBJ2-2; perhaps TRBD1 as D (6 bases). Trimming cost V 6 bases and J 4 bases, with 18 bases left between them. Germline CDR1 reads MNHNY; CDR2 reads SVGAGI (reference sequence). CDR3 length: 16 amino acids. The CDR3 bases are TGTGCCAGCAGCGACGTGGGGGCCCTCGGCACCGGGGAGCTGTTTTTT. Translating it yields CASSDVGALGTGELFF.

The CDR3 spells CASSLATSGSSTDTQYF. Written as DNA, the CDR3 is TGCGCCAGCAGCTTGGCCACAAGCGGAAGTAGCACAGATACGCAGTATTTT. The rearrangement joins TRBV5-1 to TRBJ2-3; D is perhaps TRBD2 (5 bases). The germline V gene encodes CDR1 SGHRS and CDR2 YFSETQ. Between the trimmed V and J ends, which lost 0 bases and 0 bases, there was a span of 14 bases. This CDR3 has 17 amino acids. The full variable domain, its missing parts supplied by reference TRBV5-1 and TRBJ2-3, is KAGVTQTPRYLIKTRGQQVTLSCSPISGHRSVSWYQQTPGQGLQFLFEYFSETQRNKGNFPGRFSGRQFSNSRSEMNVSTLELGDSALYLCASSLATSGSSTDTQYFGPGTRLTVL.